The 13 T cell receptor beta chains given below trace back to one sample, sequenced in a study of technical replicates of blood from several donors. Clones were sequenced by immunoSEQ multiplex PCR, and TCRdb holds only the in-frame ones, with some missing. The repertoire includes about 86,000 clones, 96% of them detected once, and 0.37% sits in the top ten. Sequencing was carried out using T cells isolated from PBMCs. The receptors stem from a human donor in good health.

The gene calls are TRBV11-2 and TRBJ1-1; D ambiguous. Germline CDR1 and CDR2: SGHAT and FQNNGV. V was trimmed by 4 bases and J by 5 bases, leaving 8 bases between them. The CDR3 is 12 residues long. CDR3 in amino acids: CASSSRGTEAFF. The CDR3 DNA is TGTGCCAGCAGCTCCCGAGGAACTGAAGCTTTCTTT.

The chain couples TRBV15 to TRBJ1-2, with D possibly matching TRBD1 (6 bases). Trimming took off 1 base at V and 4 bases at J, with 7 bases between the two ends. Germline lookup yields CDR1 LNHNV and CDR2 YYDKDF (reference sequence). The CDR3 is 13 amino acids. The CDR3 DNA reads TGTGCCACCAGCAGAGGACAGGTCTATGGCTACACCTTC. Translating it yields CATSRGQVYGYTF.

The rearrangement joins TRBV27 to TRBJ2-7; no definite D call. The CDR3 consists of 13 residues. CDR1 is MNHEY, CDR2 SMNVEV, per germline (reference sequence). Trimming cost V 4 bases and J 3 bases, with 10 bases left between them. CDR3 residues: CASSYSSFYEQYF. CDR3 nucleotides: TGTGCCAGCAGTTATAGCAGTTTCTACGAGCAGTACTTC.

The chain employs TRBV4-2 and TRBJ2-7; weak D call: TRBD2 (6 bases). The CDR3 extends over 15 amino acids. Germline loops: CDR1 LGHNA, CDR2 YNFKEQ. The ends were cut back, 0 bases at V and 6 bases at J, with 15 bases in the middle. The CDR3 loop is CASSQDFTSSREQYF. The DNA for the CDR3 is TGTGCCAGCAGCCAAGATTTCACTAGCAGTCGCGAGCAGTACTTC.

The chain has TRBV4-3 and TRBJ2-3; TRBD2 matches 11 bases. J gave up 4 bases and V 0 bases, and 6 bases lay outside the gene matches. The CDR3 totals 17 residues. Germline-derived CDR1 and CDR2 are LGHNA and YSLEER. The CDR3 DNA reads TGCGCCAGCAGCCAAGAATCCCTAGCGGGAGGCTCAGATACGCAGTATTTT. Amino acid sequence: CASSQESLAGGSDTQYF.

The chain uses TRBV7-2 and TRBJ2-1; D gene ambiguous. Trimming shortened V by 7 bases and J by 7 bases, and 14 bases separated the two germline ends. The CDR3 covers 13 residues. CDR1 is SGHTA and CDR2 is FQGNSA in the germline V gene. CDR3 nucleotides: TGTGCCAGCACTCCGAGTTCACCAAATGAGCAGTTCTTC. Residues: CASTPSSPNEQFF.

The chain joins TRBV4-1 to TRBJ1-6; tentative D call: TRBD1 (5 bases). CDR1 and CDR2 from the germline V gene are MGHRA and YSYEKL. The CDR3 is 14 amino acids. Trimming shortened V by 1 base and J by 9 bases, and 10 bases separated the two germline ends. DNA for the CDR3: TGCGCCAGCAGCCAAGCAGGGATCGTTTCACCCCTCCACTTT. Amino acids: CASSQAGIVSPLHF.

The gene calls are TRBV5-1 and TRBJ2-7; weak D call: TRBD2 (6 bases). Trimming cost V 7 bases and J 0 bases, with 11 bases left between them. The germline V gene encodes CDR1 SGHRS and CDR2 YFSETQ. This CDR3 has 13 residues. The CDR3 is CASQRVNSYEQYF. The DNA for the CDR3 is TGCGCCAGCCAGCGGGTAAACTCCTACGAGCAGTACTTC. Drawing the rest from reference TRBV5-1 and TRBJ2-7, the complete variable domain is KAGVTQTPRYLIKTRGQQVTLSCSPISGHRSVSWYQQTPGQGLQFLFEYFSETQRNKGNFPGRFSGRQFSNSRSEMNVSTLELGDSALYLCASQRVNSYEQYFGPGTRLTVT.

CDR3 residues: CASSQTGPNYGYTF. Here the CDR3 DNA reads TGCGCCAGCAGTCAAACAGGGCCTAACTATGGCTACACCTTC. J is TRBJ1-2 and V is TRBV23-1; D may be TRBD1 (6 bases). TRBV23-1 is an ORF for which the function is uncertain. This CDR3 spans 14 amino acids. V was cut by 2 bases and J by 0 bases, with 7 bases left in between.

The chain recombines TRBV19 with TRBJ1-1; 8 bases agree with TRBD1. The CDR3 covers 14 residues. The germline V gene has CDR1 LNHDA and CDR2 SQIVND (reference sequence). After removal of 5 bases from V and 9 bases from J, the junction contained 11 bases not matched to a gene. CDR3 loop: CASSFSQGGKKAFF. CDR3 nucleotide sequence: TGTGCCAGTAGTTTTTCACAGGGGGGTAAAAAAGCTTTCTTT.

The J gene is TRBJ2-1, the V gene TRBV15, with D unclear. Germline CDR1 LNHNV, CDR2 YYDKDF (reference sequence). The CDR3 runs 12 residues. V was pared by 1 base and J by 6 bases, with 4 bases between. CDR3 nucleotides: TGTGCCACCAGCAGAGGCGGCAATGAGCAGTTCTTC. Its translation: CATSRGGNEQFF.

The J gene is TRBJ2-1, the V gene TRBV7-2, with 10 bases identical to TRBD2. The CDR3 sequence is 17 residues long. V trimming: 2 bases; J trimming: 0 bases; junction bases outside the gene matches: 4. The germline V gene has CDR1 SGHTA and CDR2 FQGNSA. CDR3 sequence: CASSLLSGRASYNEQFF. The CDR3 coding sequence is TGTGCCAGCAGCTTATTGAGCGGGAGGGCCTCCTACAATGAGCAGTTCTTC.

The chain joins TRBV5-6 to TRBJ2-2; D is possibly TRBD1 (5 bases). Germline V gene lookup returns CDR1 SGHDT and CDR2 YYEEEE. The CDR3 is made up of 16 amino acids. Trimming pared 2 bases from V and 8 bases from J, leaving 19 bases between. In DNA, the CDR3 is TGTGCCAGCAGCTTAACTCCCGGACACAAGCGAGGGGAGCTGTTTTTT. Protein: CASSLTPGHKRGELFF.